These T cell receptor beta chains were read from a single sample in a study of T-cell reconstitution after alpha-beta-depleted transplantation in children. TCRdb called the PCR reads again in MiXCR, with one record for every CDR3 protein. The sample carries under 450,000 distinct CDR3 sequences, about a sixth recorded once. The source was PBMCs, mostly from graft donor cells, collected 360 days after TCRalphabeta/CD19-depleted stem cell transplant. These receptors were obtained from a boy under two years old who had a stem cell transplant for Wiskott-Aldrich syndrome, so the T cells may come from the graft donor. Both conserved end residues are part of each CDR3. The D gene is left open where the match is weak. Expanded clones get a size class; other rows say once, few or many, or leave the size out.

TRBJ2-7 | NA | NA | TRBV5-1 | TGCGCCAGCAGCAACCGGAGGAAGCAGTACTTC | CASSNRRKQYF
TRBJ2-7 | few | NA | TRBV10-3 | TGTGCCATCAGTGAGTCGCCGGGGAGCTCCTACGAGCAGTACTTC | CAISESPGSSYEQYF
TRBJ1-4 | NA | NA | TRBV20-1 | TGCAGTGCTATTGCAACTAATGAAAAACTGTTTTTT | CSAIATNEKLFF
TRBJ2-2 | NA | TRBD1 | TRBV29-1 | TGCAGCGTTCGGACAGGGGGCACCGGGGAGCTGTTTTTT | CSVRTGGTGELFF
TRBJ2-5 | NA | TRBD2 | TRBV20-1 | TGCAGTGCTGAGCGGGGGGTCTTTGGGACCCAGTACTTC | CSAERGVFGTQYF
TRBJ2-7 | NA | NA | TRBV20-1 | TGCAGTGCTATGACTCTAATCAGCGGGCTCTACGAGCAGTACTTC | CSAMTLISGLYEQYF
TRBJ2-3 | few | TRBD2 | TRBV7-9 | TGTGCCAGCAGCTTAGGTTCTAGCGGGACGGGCTATACGCAGTATTTT | CASSLGSSGTGYTQYF
TRBJ2-1 | NA | NA | TRBV5-6 | TGTGCCAGCAGCTTTAGGGTCCGGGGGCAGTTCTTC | CASSFRVRGQFF
TRBJ2-5 | NA | NA | TRBV5-1 | TGCGCCAGCAGCTTGGCCACAGGGCTAGGGGAGACCCAGTACTTC | CASSLATGLGETQYF
TRBJ2-7 | NA | TRBD1 | TRBV12-3/TRBV12-4 | TGTGCCAGCAGACGTACAGGGGGGCCTACCTCCTACGAGCAGTACTTC | CASRRTGGPTSYEQYF